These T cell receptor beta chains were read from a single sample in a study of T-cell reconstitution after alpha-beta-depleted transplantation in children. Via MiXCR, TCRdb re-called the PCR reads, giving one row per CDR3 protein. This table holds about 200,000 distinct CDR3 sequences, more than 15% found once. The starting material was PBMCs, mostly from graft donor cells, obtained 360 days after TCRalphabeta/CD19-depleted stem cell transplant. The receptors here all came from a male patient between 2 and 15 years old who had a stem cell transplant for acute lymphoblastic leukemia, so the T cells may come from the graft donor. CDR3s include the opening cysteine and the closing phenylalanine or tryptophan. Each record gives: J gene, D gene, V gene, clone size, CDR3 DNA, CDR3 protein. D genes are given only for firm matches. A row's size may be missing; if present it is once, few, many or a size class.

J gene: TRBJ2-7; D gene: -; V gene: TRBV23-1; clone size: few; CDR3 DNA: TGCGCCAGCAGTCAATCTTCCCCGCACGAGCAGTACTTC; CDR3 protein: CASSQSSPHEQYF
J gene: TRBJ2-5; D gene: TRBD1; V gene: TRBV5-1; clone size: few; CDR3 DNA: TGCGCCAGCAGCTTGACCACAGGGGCTCAAGAGACCCAGTACTTC; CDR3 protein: CASSLTTGAQETQYF
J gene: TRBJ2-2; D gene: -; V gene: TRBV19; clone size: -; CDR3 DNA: TGTGCCAGTAGTATCCCCGGGGCCGGGGAGCTGTTTTTT; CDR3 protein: CASSIPGAGELFF
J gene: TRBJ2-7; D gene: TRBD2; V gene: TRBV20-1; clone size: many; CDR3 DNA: TGCAGTGCTAGGCTAGCGGGGGGGAGCTCCTACGAGCAGTACTTC; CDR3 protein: CSARLAGGSSYEQYF
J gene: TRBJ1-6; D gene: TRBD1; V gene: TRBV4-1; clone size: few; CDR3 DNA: TGCGCCAGCAGCCATCAAACGCCGGGACAGGGGAATTCACCCCTCCACTTT; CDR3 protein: CASSHQTPGQGNSPLHF
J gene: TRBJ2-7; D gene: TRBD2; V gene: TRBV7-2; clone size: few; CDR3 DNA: TGTGCCAGCAGCTTAGGAGGACTAGCGGGAGGCTACGAGCAGTACTTC; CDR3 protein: CASSLGGLAGGYEQYF
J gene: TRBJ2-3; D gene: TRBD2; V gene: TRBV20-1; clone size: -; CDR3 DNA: TGCAGTGCTAGTCGGGCTAGCGGGAGCACAGATAACCAGTATTTT; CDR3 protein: CSASRASGSTDNQYF
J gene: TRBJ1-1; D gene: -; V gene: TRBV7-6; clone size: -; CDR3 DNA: TGTGCCAGCAGTCAACTTATTGCGGGGGGGGACACTGAAGCTTTCTTT; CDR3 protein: CASSQLIAGGDTEAFF
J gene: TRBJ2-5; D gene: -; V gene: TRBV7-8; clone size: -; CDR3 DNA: TGTGCCAGCAGCAAAAACGGACGGGGGCTAGAGACCCAGTACTTC; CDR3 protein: CASSKNGRGLETQYF
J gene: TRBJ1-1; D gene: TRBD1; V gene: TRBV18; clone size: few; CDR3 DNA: TGTGCCAGCTCTAAGGGACAGATGAACACTGAAGCTTTCTTT; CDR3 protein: CASSKGQMNTEAFF
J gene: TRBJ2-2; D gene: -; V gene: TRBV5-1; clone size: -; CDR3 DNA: TGCGCCAGCAGCTTGGCAGGTTCGAACACCGGGGAGCTGTTTTTT; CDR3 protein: CASSLAGSNTGELFF
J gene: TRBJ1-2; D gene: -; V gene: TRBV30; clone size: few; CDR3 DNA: TGTGCCTGGAGTGGCATTAACTATGGCTACACCTTC; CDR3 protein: CAWSGINYGYTF
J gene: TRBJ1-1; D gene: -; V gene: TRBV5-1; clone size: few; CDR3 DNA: TGCGCCAGCAGCTTGGGCGCCATGAACACTGAAGCTTTCTTT; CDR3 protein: CASSLGAMNTEAFF
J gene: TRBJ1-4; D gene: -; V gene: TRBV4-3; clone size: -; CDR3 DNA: TGCGCCAGCAGCCAAGATCCCGGGGTGGAAAAACTGTTTTTT; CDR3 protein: CASSQDPGVEKLFF
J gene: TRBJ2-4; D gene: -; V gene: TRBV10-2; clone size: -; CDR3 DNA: TGCGCCAGCAATGCGATAGGGGCTCTTCTAGCCAAAAACATTCAGTACTTC; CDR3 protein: CASNAIGALLAKNIQYF
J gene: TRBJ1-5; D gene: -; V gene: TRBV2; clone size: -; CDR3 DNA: TGTGCCAGCAGTCGGCGGGACGGGCCCCAGCATTTT; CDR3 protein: CASSRRDGPQHF